In its sample, the clone carrying this T cell receptor beta chain was seen many times. From germline, CDR1 is SGHAT and CDR2 FQNNGV. The CDR3 is 13 amino acids. V lost 5 bases to trimming and J lost 5 bases, with 13 bases between them. The data stem from a study of T cells in Graves' hyperthyroidism and ophthalmopathy. Amplification of TCR beta CDR3 regions used RNA as the template. With the HTBI primer set, the TCR CDR3 went through a first round of RT-PCR. TCRdb used MiXCR to reprocess the multiplex PCR reads, holding one entry per CDR3 protein. The sample consists of approximately 380,000 distinct CDR3 sequences, over 12% of them appearing once.

The chain has TRBV11-2 and TRBJ2-7, with D perhaps matching TRBD1 (6 bases). The clonotype comes from a man between 50 and 59 years old with Graves' ophthalmopathy. Material for sequencing was blood. This CDR3 reads CASSRRGSNEQYF. In DNA form, the CDR3 reads TGTGCCAGCAGCCGCAGGGGTTCCAACGAGCAGTACTTC.